Presented here are 18 T cell receptor beta chains from one specimen sequenced in a study of T cell responses to AZD1222 COVID-19 vaccine. Repertoires were generated with immunoSEQ multiplex PCR, while TCRdb's copy carries only in-frame clones and drops some. This repertoire shows some 250,000 clones, approximately 94% found once; its top ten account for 0.55%. The sequencing used peripheral blood, collected 28 days after the second AZD1222 dose. Every receptor here comes from an adult who received the AZD1222 COVID-19 vaccine.

This chain uses TRBV30 with TRBJ1-1; the D gene is possibly TRBD1 (5 bases). The CDR3 covers 13 residues. V lost 6 bases, J lost 3 bases, and 14 bases lay in between. The germline V gene has CDR1 GTSNPN and CDR2 SVGIG (reference sequence). The CDR3 bases are TGTGCCTGTTCCGAAGGGACGGACACTGAAGCTTTCTTT. Protein product: CACSEGTDTEAFF.

The V call is TRBV30, the J call TRBJ2-3; the D gene is possibly TRBD2 (6 bases). Germline CDR1 reads GTSNPN; CDR2 reads SVGIG (reference sequence). Trimming pared 5 bases from V and 2 bases from J, leaving 14 bases between. The CDR3 has 14 residues. CDR3 sequence reads: CAWSPGLHTDTQYF. The CDR3 bases are TGTGCCTGGTCCCCGGGACTCCACACAGATACGCAGTATTTT.

This chain uses TRBV19 with TRBJ1-4, with D uncertain. Germline CDR1 LNHDA, CDR2 SQIVND (reference sequence). This CDR3 contains 15 residues. V was cut by 1 base and J by 2 bases, with 8 bases left in between. CDR3 in DNA: TGTGCCAGTAGTATAGGAGGTACTACTAATGAAAAACTGTTTTTT. Protein: CASSIGGTTNEKLFF.

The V and J genes are TRBV28 and TRBJ1-5; the D gene is possibly TRBD1 (5 bases). This CDR3 is 17 amino acids long. With 6 bases removed from V and 2 bases from J, the gap between germline ends came to 20 bases. Germline CDR1 is MDHEN and CDR2 is SYDVKM. DNA of the CDR3: TGTGCCAGCAGACTAAACCGGGGCCTGGTGGGCAATCAGCCCCAGCATTTT. Translation gives CASRLNRGLVGNQPQHF.

The chain couples TRBV24-1 to TRBJ2-2; 9 nucleotides match TRBD1. The CDR3 consists of 19 residues. Germline assignment: CDR1 KGHDR and CDR2 SFDVKD. J lost 0 bases, V lost 4 bases, and 11 bases had no gene match. As DNA, the CDR3 is TGTGCCACCAGTGACCCAGGACAGGGGATAACACCGAACACCGGGGAGCTGTTTTTT. Translation: CATSDPGQGITPNTGELFF.

V is TRBV11-3 and J is TRBJ2-7, with 14 bases fitting TRBD2. This CDR3 comprises 19 residues. With 3 bases clipped from V and 0 bases from J, the junction kept 10 bases outside the gene matches. Germline values: CDR1 SGHNT, CDR2 YENEEA. CDR3 in amino acids: CASSLGLAGAPFSSYEQYF. CDR3 sequence (DNA): TGTGCCAGCAGCTTGGGACTAGCGGGAGCCCCCTTTAGCTCCTACGAGCAGTACTTC.

The gene calls are TRBV6-5 and TRBJ2-7; possible D gene TRBD1, 6 bases. Trimming left V 7 bases short and J 5 bases short, with 12 bases between. This CDR3 contains 12 residues. Per the germline V gene, CDR1 is MNHEY and CDR2 is SVGAGI. The CDR3 protein is CASNYAGDEQYF. The CDR3 DNA reads TGTGCCAGCAACTATGCAGGGGACGAGCAGTACTTC.

The rearrangement links TRBV28 to TRBJ2-2, with D maybe TRBD2 (6 bases). V was pared by 6 bases and J by 4 bases, with 12 bases between. This CDR3 spans 14 amino acids. CDR1 is MDHEN, CDR2 SYDVKM, per germline. The DNA of the CDR3 is TGTGCCAGCAGGGGGGACTTGGCCACCGGGGAGCTGTTTTTT. This codes for CASRGDLATGELFF.

The sample holds a few counts of this clone. The chain combines TRBV4-2 with TRBJ2-7; 7 nucleotides line up with TRBD2. V lost 3 bases and J lost 9; bases outside the gene matches: 11. CDR1 and CDR2 from the germline V gene are LGHNA and YNFKEQ. The CDR3 runs to 14 residues. CDR3 bases: TGTGCCAGCAGCCAGGCTCCGAAAGAGCGGGGGCAGTACTTC. Translating it yields CASSQAPKERGQYF.

This rearrangement joins TRBV30 to TRBJ1-5; D unclear. The germline V and J ends were trimmed by 3 bases and 7 bases, with 13 bases remaining between them. The germline CDR1 and CDR2 sequences are GTSNPN and SVGIG (reference sequence). The CDR3 sequence is 13 residues long. CDR3 residues: CAWRLGSGQPQHF. CDR3 DNA sequence: TGTGCCTGGAGGTTAGGGTCTGGCCAGCCCCAGCATTTT.

The rearrangement joins TRBV3-1 (or the pseudogene TRBV3-2) to TRBJ2-2, with 7 bases lining up with TRBD2. The CDR3 loop spans 14 amino acids. Germline CDR1 is LGHDT and CDR2 is YNNKEL (reference sequence). The J segment lost 9 bases and the V segment lost 0 bases, leaving 4 bases of the junction unmatched. This CDR3 is CASSQEGGSRELFF. In nucleotides, the CDR3 is TGTGCCAGCAGCCAAGAGGGGGGGTCCCGGGAGCTGTTTTTT.

Points on this clone: Different DNA sequences within this sample yield the same CDR3. The chain carries TRBV28 and TRBJ2-7; D is uncertain. With 2 bases removed from V and 3 bases from J, the gap between germline ends came to 5 bases. Per germline, CDR1 MDHEN and CDR2 SYDVKM. The CDR3 spans 12 residues. The CDR3: CASSLADYEQYF. The CDR3, as DNA: TGTGCCAGCAGTTTAGCCGACTACGAGCAGTACTTC.

The chain employs TRBV9 and TRBJ1-3, with TRBD1 matching over 9 bases. From germline, CDR1 is SGDLS and CDR2 YYNGEE. V lost 4 bases to trimming and J lost 3 bases; unmatched junction nucleotides: 5. The CDR3 loop spans 15 amino acids. The CDR3 spells CASSTRDRVGNTIYF. CDR3 bases: TGTGCCAGCAGCACTCGGGACAGGGTTGGAAACACCATATATTTT.

V is TRBV5-6 and J is TRBJ1-2; tentatively, D is TRBD1 (5 bases). Per the germline V gene, CDR1 is SGHDT and CDR2 is YYEEEE. The CDR3 runs to 14 residues. With 1 base removed from V and 2 bases from J, the gap between germline ends came to 9 bases. CDR3 sequence (DNA): TGTGCCAGCAGCTTGAGAGACAGAAACTATGGCTACACCTTC. Translation gives CASSLRDRNYGYTF. Looking up the rest from reference TRBV5-6 and TRBJ1-2 gives the full variable domain: DAGVTQSPTHLIKTRGQQVTLRCSPKSGHDTVSWYQQALGQGPQFIFQYYEEEERQRGNFPDRFSGHQFPNYSSELNVNALLLGDSALYLCASSLRDRNYGYTFGSGTRLTVV.

This chain joins TRBV7-9 and TRBJ2-5, with 7 bases aligning to TRBD1. This CDR3 comprises 14 residues. The junction had 7 bases not matched to a gene; V was cut back by 5 bases and J by 4 bases. Per the germline V gene, CDR1 is SEHNR and CDR2 is FQNEAQ (reference sequence). The CDR3 coding sequence is TGTGCCAGCAGCCAAGTTACAGGGGCAGAGACCCAGTACTTC. This translates into CASSQVTGAETQYF.

The chain recombines TRBV30 with TRBJ2-1; 8 nucleotides line up with TRBD1. Germline V gene sequence: CDR1 GTSNPN, CDR2 SVGIG (reference sequence). V lost 4 bases and J lost 4; bases outside the gene matches: 6. This CDR3 has 14 amino acids. As DNA, the CDR3 is TGTGCCTGGAATGCAGGGGGCCCTTACAATGAGCAGTTCTTC. Its translation: CAWNAGGPYNEQFF.

The chain combines TRBV6-2 or TRBV6-3 with TRBJ2-1; no reliable D call. The germline V gene encodes CDR1 MNHEY and CDR2 SVGEGT. V was trimmed by 2 bases and J by 7 bases, leaving 9 bases between them. There are 13 residues in the CDR3. CDR3 nucleotide sequence: TGTGCCAGCAGTTACGCGATTGCAAATGAGCAGTTCTTC. This translates into CASSYAIANEQFF.

Remarks on this clone: Other DNA variants within this sample encode the same CDR3. CDR3 coding DNA: TGTGCCAGCAGCGTAGTGGCGGGAGAACAGTTCTTC. Translation: CASSVVAGEQFF. The chain has TRBV9 and TRBJ2-1, with TRBD2 identical over 7 bases. The CDR3 is made up of 12 amino acids. Germline assignment: CDR1 SGDLS and CDR2 YYNGEE. With 0 bases clipped from V and 13 bases from J, the junction kept 4 bases outside the gene matches.